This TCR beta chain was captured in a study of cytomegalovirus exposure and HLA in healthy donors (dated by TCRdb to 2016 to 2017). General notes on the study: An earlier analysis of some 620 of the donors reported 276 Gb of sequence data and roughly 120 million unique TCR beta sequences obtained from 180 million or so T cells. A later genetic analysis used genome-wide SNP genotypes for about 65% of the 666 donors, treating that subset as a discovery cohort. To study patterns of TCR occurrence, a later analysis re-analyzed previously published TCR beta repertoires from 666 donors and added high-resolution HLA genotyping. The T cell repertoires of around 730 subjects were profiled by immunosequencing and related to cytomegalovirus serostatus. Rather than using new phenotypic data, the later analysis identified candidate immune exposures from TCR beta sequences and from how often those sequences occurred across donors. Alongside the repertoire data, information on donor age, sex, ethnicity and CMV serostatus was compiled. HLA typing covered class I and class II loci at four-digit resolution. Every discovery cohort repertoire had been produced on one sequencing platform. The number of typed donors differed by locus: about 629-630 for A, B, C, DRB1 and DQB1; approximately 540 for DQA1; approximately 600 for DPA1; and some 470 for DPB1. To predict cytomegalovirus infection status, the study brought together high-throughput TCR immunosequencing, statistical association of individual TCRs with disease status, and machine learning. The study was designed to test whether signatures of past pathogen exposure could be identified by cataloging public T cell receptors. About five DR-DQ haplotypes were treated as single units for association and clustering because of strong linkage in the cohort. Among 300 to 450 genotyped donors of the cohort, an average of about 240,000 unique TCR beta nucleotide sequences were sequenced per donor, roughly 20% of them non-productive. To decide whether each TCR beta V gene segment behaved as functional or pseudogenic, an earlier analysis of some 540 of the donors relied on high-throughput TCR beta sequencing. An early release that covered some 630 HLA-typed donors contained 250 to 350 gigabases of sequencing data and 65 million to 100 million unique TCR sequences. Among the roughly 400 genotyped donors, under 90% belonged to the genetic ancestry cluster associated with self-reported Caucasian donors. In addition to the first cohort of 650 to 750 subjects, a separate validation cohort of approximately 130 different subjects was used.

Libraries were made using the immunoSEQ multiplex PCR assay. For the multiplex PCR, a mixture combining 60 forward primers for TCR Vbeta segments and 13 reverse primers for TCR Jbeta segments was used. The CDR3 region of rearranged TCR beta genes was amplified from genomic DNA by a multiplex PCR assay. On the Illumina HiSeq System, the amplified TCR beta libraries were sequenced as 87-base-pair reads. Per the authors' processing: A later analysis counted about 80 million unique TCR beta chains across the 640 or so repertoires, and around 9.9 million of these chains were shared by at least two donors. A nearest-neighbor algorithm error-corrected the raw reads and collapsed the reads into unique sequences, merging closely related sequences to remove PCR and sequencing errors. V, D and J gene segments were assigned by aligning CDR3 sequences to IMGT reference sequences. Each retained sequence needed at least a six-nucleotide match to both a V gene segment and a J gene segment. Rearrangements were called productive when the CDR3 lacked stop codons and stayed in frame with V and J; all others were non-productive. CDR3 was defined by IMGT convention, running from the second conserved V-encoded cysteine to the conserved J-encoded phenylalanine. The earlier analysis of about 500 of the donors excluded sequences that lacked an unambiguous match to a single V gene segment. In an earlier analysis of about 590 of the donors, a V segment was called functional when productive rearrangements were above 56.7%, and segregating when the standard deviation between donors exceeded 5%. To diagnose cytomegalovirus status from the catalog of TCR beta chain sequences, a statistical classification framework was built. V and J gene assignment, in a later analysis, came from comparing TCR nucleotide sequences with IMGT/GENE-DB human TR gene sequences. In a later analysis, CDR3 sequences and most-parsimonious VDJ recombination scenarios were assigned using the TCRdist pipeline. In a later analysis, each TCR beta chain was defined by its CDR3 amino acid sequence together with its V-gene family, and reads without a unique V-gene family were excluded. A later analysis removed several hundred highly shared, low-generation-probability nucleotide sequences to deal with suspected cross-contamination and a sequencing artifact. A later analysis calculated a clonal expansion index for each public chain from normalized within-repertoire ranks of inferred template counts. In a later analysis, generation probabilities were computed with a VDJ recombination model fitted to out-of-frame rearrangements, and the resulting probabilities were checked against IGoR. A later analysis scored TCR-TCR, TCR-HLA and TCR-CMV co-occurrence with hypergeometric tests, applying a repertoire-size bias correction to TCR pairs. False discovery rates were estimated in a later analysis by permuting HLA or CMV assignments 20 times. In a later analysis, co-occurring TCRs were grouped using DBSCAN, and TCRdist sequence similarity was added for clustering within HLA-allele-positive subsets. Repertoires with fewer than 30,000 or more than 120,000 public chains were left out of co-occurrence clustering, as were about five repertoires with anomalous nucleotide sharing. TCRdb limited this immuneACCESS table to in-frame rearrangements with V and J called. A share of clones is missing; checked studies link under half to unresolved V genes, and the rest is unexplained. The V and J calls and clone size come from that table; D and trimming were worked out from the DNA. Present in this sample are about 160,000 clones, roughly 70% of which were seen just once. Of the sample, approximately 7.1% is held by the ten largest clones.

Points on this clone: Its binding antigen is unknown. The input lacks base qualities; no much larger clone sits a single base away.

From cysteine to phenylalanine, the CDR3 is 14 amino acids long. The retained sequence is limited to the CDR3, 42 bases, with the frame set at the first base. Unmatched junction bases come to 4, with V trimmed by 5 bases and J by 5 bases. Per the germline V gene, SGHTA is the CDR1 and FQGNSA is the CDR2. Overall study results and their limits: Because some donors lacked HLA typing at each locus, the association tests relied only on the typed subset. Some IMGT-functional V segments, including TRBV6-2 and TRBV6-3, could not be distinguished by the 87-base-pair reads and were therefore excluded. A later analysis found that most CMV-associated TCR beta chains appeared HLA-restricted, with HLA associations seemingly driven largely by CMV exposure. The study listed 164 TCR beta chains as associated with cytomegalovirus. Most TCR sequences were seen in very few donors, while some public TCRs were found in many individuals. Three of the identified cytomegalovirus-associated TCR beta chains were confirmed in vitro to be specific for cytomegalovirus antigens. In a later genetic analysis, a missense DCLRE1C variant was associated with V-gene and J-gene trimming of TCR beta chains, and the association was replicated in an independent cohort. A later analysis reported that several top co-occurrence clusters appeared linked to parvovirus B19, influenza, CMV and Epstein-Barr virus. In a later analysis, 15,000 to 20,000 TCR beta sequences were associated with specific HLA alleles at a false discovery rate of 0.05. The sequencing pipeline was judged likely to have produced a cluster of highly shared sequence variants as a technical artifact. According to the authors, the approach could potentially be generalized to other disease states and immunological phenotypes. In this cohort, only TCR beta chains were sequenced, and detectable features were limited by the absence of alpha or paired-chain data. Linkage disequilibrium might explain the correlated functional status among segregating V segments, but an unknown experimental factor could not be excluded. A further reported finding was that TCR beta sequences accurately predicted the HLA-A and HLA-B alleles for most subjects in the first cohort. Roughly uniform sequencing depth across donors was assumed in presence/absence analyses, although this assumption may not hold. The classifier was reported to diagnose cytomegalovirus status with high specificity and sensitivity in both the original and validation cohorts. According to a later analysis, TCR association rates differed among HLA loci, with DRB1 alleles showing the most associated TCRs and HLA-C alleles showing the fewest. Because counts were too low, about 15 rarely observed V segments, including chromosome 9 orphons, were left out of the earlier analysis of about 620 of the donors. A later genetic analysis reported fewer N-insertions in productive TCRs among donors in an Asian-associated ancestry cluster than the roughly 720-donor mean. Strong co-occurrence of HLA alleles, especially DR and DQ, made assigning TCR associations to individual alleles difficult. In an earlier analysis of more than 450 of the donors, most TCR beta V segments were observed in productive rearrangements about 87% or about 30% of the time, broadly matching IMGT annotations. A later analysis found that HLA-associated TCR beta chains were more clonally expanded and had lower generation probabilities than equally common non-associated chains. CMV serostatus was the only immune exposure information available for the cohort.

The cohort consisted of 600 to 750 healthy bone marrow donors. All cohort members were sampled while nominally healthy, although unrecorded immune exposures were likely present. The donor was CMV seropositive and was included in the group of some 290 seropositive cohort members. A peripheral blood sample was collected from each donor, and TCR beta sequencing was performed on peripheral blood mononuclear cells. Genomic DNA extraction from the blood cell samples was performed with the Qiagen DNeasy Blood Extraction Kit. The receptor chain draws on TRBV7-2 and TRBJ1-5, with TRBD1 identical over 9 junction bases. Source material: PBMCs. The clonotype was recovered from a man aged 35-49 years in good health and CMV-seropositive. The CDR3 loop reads CASSRDREDQPQHF. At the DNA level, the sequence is TGTGCCAGCAGCCGGGACAGGGAGGATCAGCCCCAGCATTTT. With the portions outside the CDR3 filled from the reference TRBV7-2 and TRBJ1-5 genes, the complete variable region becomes GAGVSQSPSNKVTEKGKDVELRCDPISGHTALYWYRQSLGQGLEFLIYFQGNSAPDKSGLPSDRFSAERTGGSVSTLTIQRTQQEDSAVYLCASSRDREDQPQHFGDGTRLSIL.